The sequence of this T cell receptor (beta chain) was determined in a study of blood T cells in healthy people across ages. The total RNA that was extracted per sample amounted to at least 5.5 micrograms. Study outcomes and limitations: Compared with aged donors, long-lived donors showed fewer expanded clones, suggesting selection. The unsorted PBMCs prevented any conclusive comparison of naive versus antigen-experienced cells.

As to this clonotype: As yet, its antigen is unknown.

This CDR3 is 13 amino acids long. The ends were cut back, 3 bases at V and 7 bases at J, with 15 bases in the middle. CDR1 is SQVTM and CDR2 is ANQGSEA in the germline V gene. Primed by a sample-barcoded 5' primer and a J-beta primer mix, a second PCR proceeded for about 7 to 11 cycles. All cDNA molecules were each tagged by a template-switch adaptor with 12 random nucleotides. TCRdb passed the 5' RACE reads through MiXCR, listing each CDR3 protein once. The repertoire holds around 1,900,000 distinct CDR3 sequences, with roughly two fifths as singletons. This TCR was recovered from a human donor in good health. The sample was blood. This rearrangement joins TRBV29-1 to TRBJ1-2; perhaps TRBD1 as D (6 bases). The CDR3 region is CSVEGQLRGGYTF. Here the CDR3 DNA reads TGCAGCGTTGAGGGGCAACTCAGGGGTGGCTACACCTTC.